A single sample gave rise to the 17 T cell receptor beta chains below, sequenced in a study of blood T cell repertoires in COVID-19. Clones were read by immunoSEQ multiplex PCR, and TCRdb kept only the in-frame ones, dropping some. The data contain more than 250,000 clones, 86% of them seen just once; the ten biggest clones take up about 3.6%. The sequenced sample consisted of peripheral blood. Source of these receptors: a man between 18 and 29 years old with active or convalescent COVID-19.

The chain combines TRBV28 with TRBJ1-2; 7 positions match TRBD1. This CDR3 has 14 residues. After removal of 8 bases from V and 8 bases from J, the junction contained 14 bases not matched to a gene. Germline V gene sequence: CDR1 MDHEN, CDR2 SYDVKM. The chain's CDR3 is CASDRALEEGGYTF. The CDR3 DNA follows: TGTGCCAGCGACAGGGCTCTTGAAGAGGGAGGCTACACCTTC.

The chain carries TRBV6-6 and TRBJ1-5, with 10 bases fitting TRBD1. CDR1 is MNHNY, CDR2 SVGAGI, per germline (reference sequence). Trimming cost V 2 bases and J 6 bases; bases outside gene matches: 4. The CDR3 is 15 residues long. CDR3 sequence (DNA): TGTGCCAGCAGTTACGTTAGGACAGGGGGTCAGCCCCAGCATTTT. It specifies CASSYVRTGGQPQHF.

The chain carries TRBV7-3 and TRBJ2-1; D might be TRBD1 (6 bases). The germline V gene has CDR1 SGHTA and CDR2 FQGTGA. Trimming took off 5 bases at V and 10 bases at J, with 9 bases between the two ends. The CDR3 is made up of 11 amino acids. The DNA of the CDR3 is TGTGCCAGCAGCACCGGGACAGAGCAGTTCTTC. Protein product: CASSTGTEQFF.

This clone appeared a few times. The chain links TRBV18 to TRBJ2-7; unclear D gene. The CDR3 length is 13 residues. The germline V gene encodes CDR1 KGHSH and CDR2 LQKENI. V gave up 2 bases and J gave up 5 bases, with 10 bases separating them. The CDR3 bases are TGTGCCAGCTCACCAAGCAAGATGAACGAGCAGTACTTC. It encodes CASSPSKMNEQYF.

The chain has TRBV11-3 and TRBJ2-7; a weak D match, TRBD2 (5 bases). V was trimmed by 5 bases and J by 3 bases, leaving 17 bases between them. In germline, CDR1 is SGHNT, CDR2 YENEEA. The CDR3 has 15 amino acids. CDR3 bases: TGTGCCAGCAGCCAAGTCCCGGGGTACGACTACGAGCAGTACTTC. As protein: CASSQVPGYDYEQYF. Together with reference TRBV11-3 and TRBJ2-7, the CDR3 gives the full variable domain: EAGVVQSPRYKIIEKKQPVAFWCNPISGHNTLYWYLQNLGQGPELLIRYENEEAVDDSQLPKDRFSAERLKGVDSTLKIQPAELGDSAVYLCASSQVPGYDYEQYFGPGTRLTVT.

This sequence joins TRBV12-5 and TRBJ2-5; D perhaps matches TRBD2 (5 bases). Germline V gene data show CDR1 as LGHNT and CDR2 as FRNRAP. CDR3 length: 17 amino acids. Trimming cost V 6 bases and J 3 bases, with 23 bases left between them. The DNA for the CDR3 is TGTGCTAGTGGAGACTGGAGGCTCCAGCGGAGAGAAGAGACCCAGTACTTC. This codes for CASGDWRLQRREETQYF.

This clone showed up just once. This chain uses TRBV6-6 with TRBJ1-1; D ambiguous. The CDR3 runs 11 residues. CDR1 is MNHNY and CDR2 is SVGAGI in the germline V gene (reference sequence). The ends were cut back, 11 bases at V and 1 base at J, with 8 bases in the middle. The CDR3 DNA reads TGTGCCTGTCGAGGGAACACTGAAGCTTTCTTT. Translating it yields CACRGNTEAFF.

CDR3 nucleotides: TGTGCCAGCAGGGGGACAGAGGGATCACCCCTCCACTTT. Its translation is CASRGTEGSPLHF. V is TRBV2 and J is TRBJ1-6; TRBD1 agrees at 7 bases. V shed 6 bases, J shed 10 bases, and the junction held 6 bases outside the gene matches. Germline V CDR1 and CDR2: SNHLY, FYNNEI. CDR3 length equals 13 residues.

This chain joins TRBV6-5 and TRBJ2-5; weak D call: TRBD2 (6 bases). V shed 10 bases and J shed 4 bases, with 13 bases lying between them. Per the germline V gene, CDR1 is MNHEY and CDR2 is SVGAGI. The CDR3 is made up of 12 amino acids. In DNA, the CDR3 is TGTGCCACTCGGGGAGGCTCAGAGACCCAGTACTTC. It yields the protein CATRGGSETQYF.

This clone was picked up one time. The rearrangement uses TRBV9 and TRBJ1-1, with a tentative D call TRBD1 (5 bases). This CDR3 comprises 16 residues. V was shortened by 3 bases and J by 6 bases, with 21 bases between the two germline ends. Germline CDR1 and CDR2: SGDLS and YYNGEE. CDR3: CASSGGPSSKGAEAFF. CDR3 DNA: TGTGCCAGCAGCGGGGGCCCCTCCTCGAAAGGGGCTGAAGCTTTCTTT.

The genes are TRBV6-5 and TRBJ2-6; D is perhaps TRBD2 (7 bases). V gave up 7 bases and J gave up 4 bases, with 11 bases separating them. CDR1 and CDR2 (germline): MNHEY, SVGAGI. The CDR3 is made up of 14 amino acids. CDR3: CASKGGYGANVLTF. CDR3 nucleotides: TGTGCCAGCAAGGGGGGGTACGGGGCCAACGTCCTGACTTTC.

The chain carries TRBV20-1 and TRBJ2-3; 7 bases align to TRBD2. V lost 6 bases, J lost 11 bases, and 5 bases stayed unmatched. CDR1 DFQATT and CDR2 SNEGSKA come from the germline V gene (reference sequence). CDR3 length: 10 amino acids. CDR3 residues: CSAIREEQYF. The CDR3 bases are TGCAGTGCCATTCGGGAGGAGCAGTATTTT.

This clone was seen more than once but under ten times. The J gene is TRBJ2-2, the V gene TRBV9; D not certain. The germline V gene has CDR1 SGDLS and CDR2 YYNGEE. The V end was cut by 0 bases, the J end by 4 bases, with 7 bases between. CDR3 size: 14 residues. CDR3 protein: CASSVGQTTGELFF. The CDR3 DNA reads as TGTGCCAGCAGCGTAGGGCAAACCACCGGGGAGCTGTTTTTT.

Concerning this clone itself: The identical CDR3 is also encoded by other nucleotide sequences in the sample. The V and J genes are TRBV3-1 (or the pseudogene TRBV3-2) and TRBJ2-7; possible D gene TRBD2, 7 bases. The V gene lost 4 bases and the J gene lost 6 bases, with 13 bases spanning the gap. The CDR3 consists of 13 residues. CDR1 is LGHDT, CDR2 YNNKEL, per germline (reference sequence). The CDR3 nucleotides read TGTGCCAGCAGCCTCCCCGGGGGGCGCGAGCAGTACTTC. Amino acid sequence: CASSLPGGREQYF.

This clone was detected ten times or more. V usage is TRBV14 and J usage is TRBJ2-3; no clear D gene. This CDR3 has 13 amino acids. Trimming removed 5 bases at V and 6 bases at J, with 12 bases between. Per germline, CDR1 SGHDN and CDR2 FVKESK. This CDR3 is CASSLSPGDTQYF. The CDR3 bases are TGTGCCAGCAGCTTAAGCCCCGGGGATACGCAGTATTTT.

This sequence joins TRBV5-5 and TRBJ1-2; the D is unclear. This CDR3 is built from 14 residues. Trimming removed 1 base at V and 11 bases at J, with 18 bases between. CDR1 is SGHKS and CDR2 is YYEKEE in the germline V gene (reference sequence). This CDR3 reads CASSLSSQSSGYTF. Written as DNA, the CDR3 is TGTGCCAGCAGCTTGAGCTCTCAATCGTCGGGGTACACCTTC. Variable domain in full (rest from reference TRBV5-5 and TRBJ1-2): DAGVTQSPTHLIKTRGQQVTLRCSPISGHKSVSWYQQVLGQGPQFIFQYYEKEERGRGNFPDRFSARQFPNYSSELNVNALLLGDSALYLCASSLSSQSSGYTFGSGTRLTVV.

V and J are TRBV7-9 and TRBJ1-4; D is undetermined. V was cut by 3 bases and J by 8 bases, with 16 bases left in between. Looked up from germline, CDR1 is SEHNR and CDR2 is FQNEAQ (reference sequence). This CDR3 contains 15 residues. In nucleotides, the CDR3 is TGTGCCAGCAGCTTTGCGGGAAGCGCCCAGGAAAAACTGTTTTTT. It specifies CASSFAGSAQEKLFF.